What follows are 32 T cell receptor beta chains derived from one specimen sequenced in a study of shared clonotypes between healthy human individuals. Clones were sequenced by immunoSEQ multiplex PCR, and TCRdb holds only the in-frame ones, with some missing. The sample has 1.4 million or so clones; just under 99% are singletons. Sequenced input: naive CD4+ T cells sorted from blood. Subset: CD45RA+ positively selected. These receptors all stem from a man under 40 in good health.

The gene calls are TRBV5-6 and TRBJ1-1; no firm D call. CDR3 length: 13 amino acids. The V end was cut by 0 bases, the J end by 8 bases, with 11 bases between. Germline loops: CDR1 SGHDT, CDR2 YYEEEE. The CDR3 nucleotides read TGTGCCAGCAGCTTGGGTTGGTTGGTGGAAGCTTTCTTT. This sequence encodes CASSLGWLVEAFF.

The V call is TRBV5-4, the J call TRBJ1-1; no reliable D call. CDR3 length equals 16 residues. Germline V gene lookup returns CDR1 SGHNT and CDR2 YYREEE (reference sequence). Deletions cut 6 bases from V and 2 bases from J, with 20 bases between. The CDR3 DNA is TGTGCCAGCAACTTAGGTCCGGGGATGGCCAACACTGAAGCTTTCTTT. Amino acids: CASNLGPGMANTEAFF.

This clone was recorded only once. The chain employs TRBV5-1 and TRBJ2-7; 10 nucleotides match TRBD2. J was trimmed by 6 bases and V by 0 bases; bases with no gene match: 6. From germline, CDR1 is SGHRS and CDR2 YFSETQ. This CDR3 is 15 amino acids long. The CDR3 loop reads CASSLVGAGGLEQYF. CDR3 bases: TGCGCCAGCAGCTTGGTAGGAGCGGGAGGGCTCGAGCAGTACTTC.

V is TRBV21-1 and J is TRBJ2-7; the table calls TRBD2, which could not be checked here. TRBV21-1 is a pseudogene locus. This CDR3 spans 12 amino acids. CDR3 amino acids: CASSNPVCEQYF. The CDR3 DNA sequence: TGTGCCAGCAGCAATCCGGTCTGCGAGCAGTACTTC.

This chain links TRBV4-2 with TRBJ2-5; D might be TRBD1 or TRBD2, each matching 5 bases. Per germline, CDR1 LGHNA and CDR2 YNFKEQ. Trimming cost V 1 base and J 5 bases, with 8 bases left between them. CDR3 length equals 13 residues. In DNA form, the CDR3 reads TGTGCCAGCAGCCAAGTCGGGGCGGAGACCCAGTACTTC. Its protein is CASSQVGAETQYF.

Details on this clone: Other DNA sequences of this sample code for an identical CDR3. The CDR3 region is CASSQQGETQYF. CDR3 sequence (DNA): TGTGCCAGCAGCCAACAGGGCGAGACCCAGTACTTC. J is TRBJ2-5 and V is TRBV6-1, with D perhaps matching TRBD1 (6 bases). Germline CDR1 is MNHNS and CDR2 is SASEGT. Trimming took off 6 bases at V and 5 bases at J, with 10 bases between the two ends. The CDR3 is made up of 12 amino acids.

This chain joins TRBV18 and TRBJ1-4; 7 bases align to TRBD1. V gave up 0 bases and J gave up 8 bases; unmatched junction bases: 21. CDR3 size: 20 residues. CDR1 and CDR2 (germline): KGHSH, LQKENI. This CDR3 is CASSPPVLPSYDRAYEKLFF. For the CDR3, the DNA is TGTGCCAGCTCACCACCGGTCCTTCCCTCTTATGACAGGGCTTACGAAAAACTGTTTTTT. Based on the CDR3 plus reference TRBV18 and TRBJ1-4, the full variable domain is NAGVMQNPRHLVRRRGQEARLRCSPMKGHSHVYWYRQLPEEGLKFMVYLQKENIIDESGMPKERFSAEFPKEGPSILRIQQVVRGDSAAYFCASSPPVLPSYDRAYEKLFFGSGTQLSVL.

In DNA, the CDR3 is TGTGCCAGTAGACCAGAGATGGTCAATCAGCCCCAGCATTTT. It specifies CASRPEMVNQPQHF. This rearrangement joins TRBV19 to TRBJ1-5; D unclear. Germline V gene data show CDR1 as LNHDA and CDR2 as SQIVND (reference sequence). Trimming removed 6 bases at V and 3 bases at J, with 12 bases between. The CDR3 is 14 residues long. The full variable domain, with the rest looked up from reference TRBV19 and TRBJ1-5, is DGGITQSPKYLFRKEGQNVTLSCEQNLNHDAMYWYRQDPGQGLRLIYYSQIVNDFQKGDIAEGYSVSREKKESFPLTVTSAQKNPTAFYLCASRPEMVNQPQHFGDGTRLSIL.

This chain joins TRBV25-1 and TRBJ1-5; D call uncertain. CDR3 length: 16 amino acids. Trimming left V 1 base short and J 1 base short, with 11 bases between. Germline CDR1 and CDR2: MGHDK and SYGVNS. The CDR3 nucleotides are TGTGCCAGCAGTGAATGGGCGGGGAGCAGCAATCAGCCCCAGCATTTT. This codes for CASSEWAGSSNQPQHF.

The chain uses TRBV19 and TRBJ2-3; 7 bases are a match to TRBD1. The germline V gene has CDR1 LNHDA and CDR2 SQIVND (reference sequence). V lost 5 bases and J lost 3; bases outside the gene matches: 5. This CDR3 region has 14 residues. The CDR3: CASSARQGTDTQYF. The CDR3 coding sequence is TGTGCCAGTAGTGCACGACAGGGTACAGATACGCAGTATTTT.

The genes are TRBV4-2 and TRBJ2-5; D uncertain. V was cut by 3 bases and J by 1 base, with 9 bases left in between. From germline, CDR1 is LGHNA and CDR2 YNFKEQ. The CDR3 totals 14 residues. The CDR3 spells CASSQAVGQETQYF. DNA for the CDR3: TGTGCCAGCAGCCAGGCGGTGGGCCAAGAGACCCAGTACTTC.

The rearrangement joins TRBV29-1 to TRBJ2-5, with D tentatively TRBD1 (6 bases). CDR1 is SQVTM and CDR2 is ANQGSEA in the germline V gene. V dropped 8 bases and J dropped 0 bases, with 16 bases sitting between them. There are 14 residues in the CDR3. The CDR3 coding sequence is TGCAGCATAAAACCCGGGACAAACCAAGAGACCCAGTACTTC. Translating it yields CSIKPGTNQETQYF.

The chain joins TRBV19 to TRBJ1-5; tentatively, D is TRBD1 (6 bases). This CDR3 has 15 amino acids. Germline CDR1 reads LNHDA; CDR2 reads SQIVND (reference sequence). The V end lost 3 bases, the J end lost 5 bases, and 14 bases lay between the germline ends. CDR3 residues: CASSINPGAHQPQHF. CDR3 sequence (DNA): TGTGCCAGTAGTATTAATCCGGGGGCACATCAGCCCCAGCATTTT.

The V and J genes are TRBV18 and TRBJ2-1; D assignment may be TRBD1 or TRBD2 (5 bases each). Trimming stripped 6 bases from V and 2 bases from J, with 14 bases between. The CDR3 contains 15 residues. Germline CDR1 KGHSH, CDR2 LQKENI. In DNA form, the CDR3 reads TGTGCCAGCTCTCCCCCGCAGGGACCCTACAATGAGCAGTTCTTC. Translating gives CASSPPQGPYNEQFF.

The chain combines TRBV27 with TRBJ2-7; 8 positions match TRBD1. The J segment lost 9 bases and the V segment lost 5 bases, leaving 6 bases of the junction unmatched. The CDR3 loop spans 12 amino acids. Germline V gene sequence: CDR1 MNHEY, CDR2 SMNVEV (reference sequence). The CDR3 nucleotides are TGTGCCAGCAGTAACAGACAGGGGTGGCAGTACTTC. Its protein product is CASSNRQGWQYF.

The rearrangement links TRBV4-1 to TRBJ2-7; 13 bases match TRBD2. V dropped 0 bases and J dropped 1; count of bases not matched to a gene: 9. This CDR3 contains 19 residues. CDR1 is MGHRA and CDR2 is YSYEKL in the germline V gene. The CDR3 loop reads CASSQERLAGGRWSYEQYF. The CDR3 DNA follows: TGCGCCAGCAGCCAAGAGAGACTAGCGGGAGGAAGGTGGTCCTACGAGCAGTACTTC.

CDR3 bases: TGTGCCTGGAGGGACAATAGCAATCAGCCCCAGCATTTT. Amino acids: CAWRDNSNQPQHF. The chain employs TRBV30 and TRBJ1-5, with D perhaps TRBD1 (5 bases). V was trimmed by 3 bases and J by 0 bases, leaving 6 bases between them. CDR3 length: 13 residues. Germline CDR1 reads GTSNPN; CDR2 reads SVGIG (reference sequence).

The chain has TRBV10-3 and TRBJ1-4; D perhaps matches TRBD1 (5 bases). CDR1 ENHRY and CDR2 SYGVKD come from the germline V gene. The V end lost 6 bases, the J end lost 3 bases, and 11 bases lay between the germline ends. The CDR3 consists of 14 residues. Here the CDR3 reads CAISPGFPNEKLFF. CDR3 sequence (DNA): TGTGCCATCAGCCCAGGGTTCCCTAATGAAAAACTGTTTTTT.

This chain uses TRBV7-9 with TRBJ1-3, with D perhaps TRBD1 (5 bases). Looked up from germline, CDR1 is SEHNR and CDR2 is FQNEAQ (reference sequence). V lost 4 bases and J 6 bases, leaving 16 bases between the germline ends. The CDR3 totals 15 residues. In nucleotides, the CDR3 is TGTGCCAGCAGCTACCCGGGACGCGTGGTAAACACCATATATTTT. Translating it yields CASSYPGRVVNTIYF.

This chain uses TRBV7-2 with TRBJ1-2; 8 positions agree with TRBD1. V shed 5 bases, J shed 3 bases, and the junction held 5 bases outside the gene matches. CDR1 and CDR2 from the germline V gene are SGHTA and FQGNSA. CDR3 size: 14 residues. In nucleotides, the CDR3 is TGTGCCAGCAGCGCCACGACAGGGGACTATGGCTACACCTTC. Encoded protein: CASSATTGDYGYTF.

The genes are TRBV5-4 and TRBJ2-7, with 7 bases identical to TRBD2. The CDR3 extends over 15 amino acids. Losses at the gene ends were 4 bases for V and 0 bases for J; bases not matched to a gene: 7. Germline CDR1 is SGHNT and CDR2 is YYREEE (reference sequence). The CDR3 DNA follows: TGTGCCAGCAGCCGGGACTACCCGAGCTCCTACGAGCAGTACTTC. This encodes CASSRDYPSSYEQYF.

In DNA form, the CDR3 reads TGCGCCAGCAGCCCTAGCGGGTCTATTTTCACCCCCCTCACAGATACGCAGTATTTT. Amino acid sequence: CASSPSGSIFTPLTDTQYF. The chain couples TRBV4-1 to TRBJ2-3; 8 bases line up with TRBD2. V lost 4 bases, J lost 2 bases, and 17 bases stayed unmatched. The CDR3 contains 19 residues. CDR1 MGHRA and CDR2 YSYEKL come from the germline V gene.

CDR3 protein: CASSFGTSGSRGSDTQYF. In nucleotides, the CDR3 is TGCGCCAGCAGCTTTGGGACTAGCGGGAGCAGGGGCTCAGATACGCAGTATTTT. The gene calls are TRBV5-1 and TRBJ2-3; the match to TRBD2 covers 14 bases. Germline-derived CDR1 and CDR2 are SGHRS and YFSETQ. The CDR3 runs 18 residues. The junction had 9 bases not matched to a gene; V was cut back by 2 bases and J by 4 bases.

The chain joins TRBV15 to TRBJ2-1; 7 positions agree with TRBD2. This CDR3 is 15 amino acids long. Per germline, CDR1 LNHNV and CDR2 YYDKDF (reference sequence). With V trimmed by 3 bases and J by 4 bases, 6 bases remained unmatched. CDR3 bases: TGTGCCACCAGCAGTCTACCGGGGGGTTACAATGAGCAGTTCTTC. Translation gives CATSSLPGGYNEQFF.

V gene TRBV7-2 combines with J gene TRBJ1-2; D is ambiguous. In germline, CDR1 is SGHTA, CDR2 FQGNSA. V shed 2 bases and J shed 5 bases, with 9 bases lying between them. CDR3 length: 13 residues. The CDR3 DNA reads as TGTGCCAGCAGCTTATCTCAGGATTATGGCTACACCTTC. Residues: CASSLSQDYGYTF.

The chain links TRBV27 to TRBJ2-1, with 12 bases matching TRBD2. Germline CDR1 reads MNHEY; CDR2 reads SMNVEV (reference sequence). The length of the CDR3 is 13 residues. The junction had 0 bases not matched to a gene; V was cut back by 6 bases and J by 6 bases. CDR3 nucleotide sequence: TGTGCCAGCAGACTAGCGGGAGGCAATGAGCAGTTCTTC. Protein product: CASRLAGGNEQFF.

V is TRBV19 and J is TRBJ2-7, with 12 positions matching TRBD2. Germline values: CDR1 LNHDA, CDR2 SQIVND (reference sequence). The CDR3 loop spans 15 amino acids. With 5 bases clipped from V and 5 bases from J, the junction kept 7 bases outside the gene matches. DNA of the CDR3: TGTGCCAGTAGTCCAAGACTAGCGGGAGCCCACGAGCAGTACTTC. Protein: CASSPRLAGAHEQYF.

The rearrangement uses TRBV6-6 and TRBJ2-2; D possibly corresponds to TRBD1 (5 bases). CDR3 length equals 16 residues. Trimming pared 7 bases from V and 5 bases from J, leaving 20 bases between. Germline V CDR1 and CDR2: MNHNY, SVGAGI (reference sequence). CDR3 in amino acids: CASNGPGASRTGELFF. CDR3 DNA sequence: TGTGCCAGCAATGGGCCTGGGGCTAGTCGTACCGGGGAGCTGTTTTTT.

CDR3 DNA sequence: TGCAGCGTTTTATTTGACACTGAAGCTTTCTTT. This gives the protein CSVLFDTEAFF. The chain recombines TRBV29-1 with TRBJ1-1, with no clear D. CDR3 length equals 11 residues. CDR1 and CDR2 (germline): SQVTM, ANQGSEA. V lost 5 bases and J 3 bases, leaving 7 bases between the germline ends.

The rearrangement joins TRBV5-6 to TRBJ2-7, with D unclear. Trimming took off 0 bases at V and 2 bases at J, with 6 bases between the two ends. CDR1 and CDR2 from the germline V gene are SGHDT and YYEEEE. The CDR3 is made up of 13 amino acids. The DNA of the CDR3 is TGTGCCAGCAGCTTGGGGGATCCCTACGAGCAGTACTTC. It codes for CASSLGDPYEQYF.

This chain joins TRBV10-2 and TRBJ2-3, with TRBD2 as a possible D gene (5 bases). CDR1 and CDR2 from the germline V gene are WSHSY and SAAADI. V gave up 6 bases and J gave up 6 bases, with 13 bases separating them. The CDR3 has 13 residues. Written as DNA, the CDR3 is TGCGCCAGCAGGCCCGGGGTAGTCGATACGCAGTATTTT. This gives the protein CASRPGVVDTQYF.

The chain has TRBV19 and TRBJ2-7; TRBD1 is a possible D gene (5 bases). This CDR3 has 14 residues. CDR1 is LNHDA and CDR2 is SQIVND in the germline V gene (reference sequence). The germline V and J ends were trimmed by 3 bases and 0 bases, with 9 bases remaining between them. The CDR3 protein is CASSIRAGSYEQYF. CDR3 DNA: TGTGCCAGTAGTATCAGGGCAGGCTCCTACGAGCAGTACTTC.